This T cell receptor beta chain is from a study of T cells in localized non-small cell lung cancer. Some clones are missing from TCRdb's copy, which holds only in-frame ones; the method was immunoSEQ multiplex PCR. Of 43,000 or so clones in the sample, about 91% are singletons; the top ten hold about 10%. From germline, CDR1 is LNHDA and CDR2 SQIVND (reference sequence). V was clipped by 5 bases and J by 6 bases; unmatched bases: 5. This CDR3 is built from 15 residues. Sequenced here: PBMCs, sampled before any cancer treatment. V is TRBV19 and J is TRBJ2-3; 13 positions match TRBD2. The receptor comes from a woman aged 35-75 years with stage II lung adenocarcinoma. This chain's CDR3 is CASSRTSGGLDTQYF. CDR3 DNA: TGTGCCAGTAGTCGGACTAGCGGGGGACTGGATACGCAGTATTTT.